This T cell receptor beta chain was captured in a study of PD-1 blockade in mismatch repair-deficient tumors (dated 2017 in TCRdb). At the level of the whole study: Between late 2013 and late 2016, the trial enrolled 75 to 95 consecutive patients with approximately 12 types of mismatch repair-deficient cancer, all of whom had received prior treatment and were progressing. Tumor-associated T cell clones in the peripheral blood of patients responding to PD-1 blockade were tracked using deep sequencing of TCR CDR3 regions. Study-level results and caveats: Rapid expansion after pembrolizumab followed by contraction, generally before radiologic responses, was shown by tumor-resident clones, which were often undetectable in blood before treatment.

The CDR3 runs 19 amino acids, cysteine and phenylalanine included. The retained sequence is limited to the CDR3, 57 bases, with the frame set at the first base. Clipping removes 4 bases from V and 5 bases from J, with 20 as the unmatched junction base count. The germline V gene specifies LGHNA as CDR1 and YNFKEQ as CDR2. Libraries were prepared through the immunoSEQ multiplex PCR assay. Held by TCRdb, this immuneACCESS table contains in-frame sequences only and omits some clones. Under half of the omission traces to an unresolved V gene where checked; the cause of the rest is unknown. The sample data list 120,000 or so clones, and approximately 90% of these were observed just once. Approximately 13% of the sample rests with the top ten. Comment on this clone: It has no known antigen specificity. No much larger clonotype is one base removed from it; base qualities were not supplied.

Mismatch repair deficiency was established in every enrolled patient by polymerase chain reaction or immunohistochemistry. TCR sequencing was performed for a few patients who responded to pembrolizumab therapy. The phase II trial prospectively tested pembrolizumab PD-1 blockade in advanced mismatch repair-deficient cancers regardless of tissue of origin. Peripheral blood T cell samples were gathered serially, both before PD-1 blockade started and at multiple time points afterward. Blood sampling times were expressed in weeks after the first pembrolizumab dose. This chain is built from TRBV4-2 and TRBJ2-1, and 7 bases in between align with TRBD2. This receptor was obtained from an adult with mismatch repair-deficient cancer. Sequenced here: peripheral blood, sampled 44 weeks after starting pembrolizumab. The nucleotide sequence is given as TGTGCCAGCAGCCCGCACGGCCTGGCGGGAGAGGCAGGAAACAATGAGCAGTTCTTC. Its translation is CASSPHGLAGEAGNNEQFF.